These 7 T cell receptor beta chains share one sample of origin, sequenced in a study of CD8 T cells in Susac syndrome. Random hexamers were used to reverse transcribe an amount of about 0.45 to 1 ug RNA. TCRdb re-called the immunoSEQ multiplex PCR reads with MiXCR, one entry per CDR3 protein. The sample includes some 250,000 distinct CDR3 sequences, around 96% of them seen just once. The specimen was CD4+ T cells from PBMCs. The origin of the receptors is a human donor with Susac syndrome.

V gene TRBV30 combines with J gene TRBJ2-5; 13 nucleotides align to TRBD2. Germline V lookup: CDR1 GTSNPN, CDR2 SVGIG (reference sequence). CDR3 length equals 16 residues. V was pared by 5 bases and J by 5 bases, with 11 bases of the junction left unmatched. The CDR3 spells CAWESGLAGAVETQYF. The CDR3 nucleotides are TGTGCCTGGGAAAGCGGACTAGCGGGAGCGGTGGAGACCCAGTACTTC.

The chain uses TRBV5-1 and TRBJ1-5; no firm D call. Germline V gives CDR1 SGHRS, CDR2 YFSETQ. This CDR3 has 13 residues. The V and J ends lost 2 bases and 3 bases respectively, with 6 bases between them. CDR3: CASSFADNQPQHF. The CDR3 nucleotides read TGCGCCAGCAGCTTTGCCGACAATCAGCCCCAGCATTTT. Complete variable domain (other parts from reference TRBV5-1 and TRBJ1-5): KAGVTQTPRYLIKTRGQQVTLSCSPISGHRSVSWYQQTPGQGLQFLFEYFSETQRNKGNFPGRFSGRQFSNSRSEMNVSTLELGDSALYLCASSFADNQPQHFGDGTRLSIL.

The genes are TRBV3-1 and TRBJ1-2; TRBD1 might be the D (5 bases). Trimming took 4 bases from V and 8 from J, leaving 14 bases between them. Germline V gene lookup returns CDR1 LGHDT and CDR2 YNNKEL (reference sequence). There are 13 residues in the CDR3. CDR3 amino acids: CASSPGGERGYTF. CDR3 in DNA: TGTGCCAGCAGCCCGGGGGGGGAGAGGGGCTACACCTTC.

V and J are TRBV28 and TRBJ1-1, with TRBD1 identical over 8 bases. The V gene's germline CDR1 is MDHEN and CDR2 SYDVKM. This CDR3 has 15 amino acids. The ends lost 3 bases at V and 2 bases at J; junction bases unmatched: 5. CDR3 protein: CASSLPGQGNTEAFF. The DNA for the CDR3 is TGTGCCAGCAGTTTGCCCGGACAGGGTAACACTGAAGCTTTCTTT.

The DNA for the CDR3 is TGCAGTGCTAGAGATGCCTCAGTTAAGCGGACTGAAGCTTTCTTT. Protein: CSARDASVKRTEAFF. The gene calls are TRBV20-1 and TRBJ1-1, with unresolved D. This CDR3 has 15 amino acids. V was trimmed by 0 bases and J by 5 bases, leaving 16 bases between them. The germline V gene encodes CDR1 DFQATT and CDR2 SNEGSKA (reference sequence).

J is TRBJ2-5 and V is TRBV5-8; D uncertain. V lost 4 bases and J lost 0, with 19 bases in between. The CDR3 totals 17 residues. Germline V gene lookup returns CDR1 SGHTS and CDR2 YDEGEE. Here the CDR3 DNA reads TGTGCCAGCAGCCGAGCTCCTACCGTTCGGTACCAAGAGACCCAGTACTTC. This translates into CASSRAPTVRYQETQYF.

The table lists this clonotype with a count of one. The chain has TRBV5-1 and TRBJ1-1; no firm D call. Germline values: CDR1 SGHRS, CDR2 YFSETQ. Trimming removed 7 bases at V and 6 bases at J, with 13 bases between. This CDR3 region has 12 residues. For the CDR3, the DNA is TGCGCCAGCTCAATTGGGTCTTCTGAAGCTTTCTTT. As protein: CASSIGSSEAFF.